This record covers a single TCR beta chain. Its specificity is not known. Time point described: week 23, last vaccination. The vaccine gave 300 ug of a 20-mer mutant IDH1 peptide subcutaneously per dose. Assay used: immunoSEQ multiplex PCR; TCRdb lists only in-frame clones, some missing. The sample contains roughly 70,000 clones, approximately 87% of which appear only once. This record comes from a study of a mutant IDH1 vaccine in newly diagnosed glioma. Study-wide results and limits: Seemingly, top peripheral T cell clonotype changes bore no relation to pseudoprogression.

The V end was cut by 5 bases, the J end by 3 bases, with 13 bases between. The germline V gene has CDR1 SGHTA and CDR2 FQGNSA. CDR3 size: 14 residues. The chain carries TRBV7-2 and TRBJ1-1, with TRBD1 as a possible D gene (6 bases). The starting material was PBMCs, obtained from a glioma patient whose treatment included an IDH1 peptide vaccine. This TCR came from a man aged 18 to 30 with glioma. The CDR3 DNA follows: TGTGCCAGCAGCCTCCAACAGGGATACACTGAAGCTTTCTTT. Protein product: CASSLQQGYTEAFF.